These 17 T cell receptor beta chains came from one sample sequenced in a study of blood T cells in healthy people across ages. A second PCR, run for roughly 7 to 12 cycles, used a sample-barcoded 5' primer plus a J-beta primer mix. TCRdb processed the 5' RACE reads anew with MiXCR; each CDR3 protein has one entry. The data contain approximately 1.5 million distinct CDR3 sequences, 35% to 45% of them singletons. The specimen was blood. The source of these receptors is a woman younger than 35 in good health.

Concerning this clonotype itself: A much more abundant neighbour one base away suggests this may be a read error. The CDR3: CASSHSGTNVLTF. CDR3 DNA sequence: TGTGCCAGCAGCCATTCTGGGACCAACGTCCTGACTTTC. The V and J genes are TRBV14 and TRBJ2-6; no clear D. Germline V gene sequence: CDR1 SGHDN, CDR2 FVKESK. CDR3 size: 13 residues.

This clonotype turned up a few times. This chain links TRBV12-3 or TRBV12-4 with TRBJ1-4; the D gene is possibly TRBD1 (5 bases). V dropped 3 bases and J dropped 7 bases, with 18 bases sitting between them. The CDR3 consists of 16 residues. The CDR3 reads CASSFPGAGRGEKLFF. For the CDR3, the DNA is TGTGCCAGCAGTTTTCCCGGCGCAGGGCGAGGTGAAAAACTGTTTTTT.

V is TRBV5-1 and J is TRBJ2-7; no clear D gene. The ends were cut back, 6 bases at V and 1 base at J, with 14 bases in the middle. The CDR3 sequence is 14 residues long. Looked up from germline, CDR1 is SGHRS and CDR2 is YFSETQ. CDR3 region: CASNGGSGSYEQYF. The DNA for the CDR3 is TGCGCCAGCAACGGTGGCAGTGGGTCCTACGAGCAGTACTTC.

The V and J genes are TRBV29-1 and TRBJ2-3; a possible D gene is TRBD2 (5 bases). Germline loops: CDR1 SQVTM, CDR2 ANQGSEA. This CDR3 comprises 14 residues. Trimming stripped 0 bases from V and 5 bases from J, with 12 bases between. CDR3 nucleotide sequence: TGCAGCGTTGAAGAACGGGGTTATGGAGATACGCAGTATTTT. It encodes CSVEERGYGDTQYF.

The CDR3 DNA reads TGTGCCAGCAGCTCCTATGGGACAGGAGCCTACGAGCAGTACTTC. Its translation is CASSSYGTGAYEQYF. This chain links TRBV7-2 with TRBJ2-7; 8 positions agree with TRBD1. V gave up 4 bases and J gave up 2 bases; unmatched junction bases: 7. There are 15 residues in the CDR3. Germline CDR1 is SGHTA and CDR2 is FQGNSA.

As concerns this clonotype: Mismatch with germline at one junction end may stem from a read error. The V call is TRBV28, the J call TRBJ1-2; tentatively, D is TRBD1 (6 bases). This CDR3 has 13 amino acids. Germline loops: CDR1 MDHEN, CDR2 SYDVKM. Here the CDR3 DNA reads TGTGCCGGCAGTTACGACAGGTTTCAGGGCTACACCTTC. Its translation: CAGSYDRFQGYTF.

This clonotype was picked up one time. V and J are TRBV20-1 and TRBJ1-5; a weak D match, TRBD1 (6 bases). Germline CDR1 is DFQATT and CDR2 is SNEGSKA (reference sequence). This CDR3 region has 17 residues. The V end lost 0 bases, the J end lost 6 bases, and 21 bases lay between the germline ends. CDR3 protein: CSARDGQGKTWRQPQHF. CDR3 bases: TGCAGTGCTAGAGATGGGCAGGGGAAAACGTGGCGTCAGCCCCAGCATTTT.

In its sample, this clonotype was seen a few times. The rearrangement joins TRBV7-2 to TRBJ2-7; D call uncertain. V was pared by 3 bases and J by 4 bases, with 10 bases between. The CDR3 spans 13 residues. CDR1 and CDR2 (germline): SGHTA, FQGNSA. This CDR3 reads CASSLFTAYEQYF. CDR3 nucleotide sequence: TGTGCCAGCAGCTTGTTCACCGCTTACGAGCAGTACTTC.

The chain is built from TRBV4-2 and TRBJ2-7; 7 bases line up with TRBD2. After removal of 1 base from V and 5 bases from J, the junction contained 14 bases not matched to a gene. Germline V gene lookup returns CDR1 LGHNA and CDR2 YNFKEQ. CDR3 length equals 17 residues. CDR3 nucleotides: TGTGCCAGCAGCCAAGTCGCGGCAGTGGGAGGGCCGAACGAGCAGTACTTC. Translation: CASSQVAAVGGPNEQYF.

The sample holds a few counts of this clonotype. The CDR3 here is CASSPWGADAFF. CDR3 in DNA: TGTGCCAGCAGCCCCTGGGGGGCAGACGCTTTCTTT. The chain combines TRBV12-3 or TRBV12-4 with TRBJ1-1; a weak D match, TRBD1 (6 bases). V was cut by 6 bases and J by 11 bases, with 16 bases left in between. The CDR3 runs to 12 residues.

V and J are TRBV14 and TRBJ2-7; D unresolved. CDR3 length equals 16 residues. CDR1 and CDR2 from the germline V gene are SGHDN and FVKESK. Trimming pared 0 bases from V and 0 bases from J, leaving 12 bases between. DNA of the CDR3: TGTGCCAGCAGCCAAGATCTCGCAGCCACCTCCTACGAGCAGTACTTC. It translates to CASSQDLAATSYEQYF.

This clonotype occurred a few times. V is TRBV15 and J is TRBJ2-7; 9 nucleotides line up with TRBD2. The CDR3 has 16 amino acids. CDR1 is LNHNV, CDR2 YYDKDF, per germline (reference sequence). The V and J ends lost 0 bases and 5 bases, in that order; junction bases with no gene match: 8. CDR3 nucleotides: TGTGCCACCAGCAGAGATCTGGCTAGCGGGACTCACGAGCAGTACTTC. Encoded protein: CATSRDLASGTHEQYF.

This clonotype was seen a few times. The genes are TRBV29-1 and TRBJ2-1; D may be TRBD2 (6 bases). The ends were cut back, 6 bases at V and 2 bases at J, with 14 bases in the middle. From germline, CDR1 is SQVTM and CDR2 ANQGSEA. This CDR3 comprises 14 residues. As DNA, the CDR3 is TGCAGCGTGGGGGGTTTACGTACCTACAATGAGCAGTTCTTC. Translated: CSVGGLRTYNEQFF.

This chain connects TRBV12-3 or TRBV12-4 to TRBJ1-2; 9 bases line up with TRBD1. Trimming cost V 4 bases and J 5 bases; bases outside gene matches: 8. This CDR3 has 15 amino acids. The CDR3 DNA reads TGTGCCAGCAGTTCGGACAGGGGAGGAAAATATGGCTACACCTTC. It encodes CASSSDRGGKYGYTF.

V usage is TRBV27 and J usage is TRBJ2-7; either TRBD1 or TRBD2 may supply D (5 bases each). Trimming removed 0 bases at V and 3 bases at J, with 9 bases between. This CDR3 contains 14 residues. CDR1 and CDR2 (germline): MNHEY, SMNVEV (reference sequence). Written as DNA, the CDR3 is TGTGCCAGCAGTTTATCGGGGGACGGCTACGAGCAGTACTTC. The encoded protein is CASSLSGDGYEQYF.

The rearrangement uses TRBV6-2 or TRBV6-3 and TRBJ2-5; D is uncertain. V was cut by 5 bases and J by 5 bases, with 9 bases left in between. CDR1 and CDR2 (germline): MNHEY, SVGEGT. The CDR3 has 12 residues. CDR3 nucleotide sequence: TGTGCCAGCAGTCCCCTAATCGAGACCCAGTACTTC. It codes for CASSPLIETQYF.

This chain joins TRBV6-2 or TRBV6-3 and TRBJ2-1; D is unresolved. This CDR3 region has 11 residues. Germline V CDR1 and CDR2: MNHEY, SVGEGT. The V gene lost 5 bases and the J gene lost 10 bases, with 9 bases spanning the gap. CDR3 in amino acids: CASSPFYEQFF. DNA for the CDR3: TGTGCCAGCAGTCCCTTCTACGAGCAGTTCTTC.